This TCR beta chain was sequenced for a study of T cells in Graves' hyperthyroidism and ophthalmopathy. General study findings and limits: In blood, most of the thyroid clonotypes expanded above 0.001 were also present.

Amplification targeted TCR beta CDR3 regions from RNA transcripts. The HTBI primer set was used in a first-round RT-PCR of the TCR CDR3. MiXCR, applied by TCRdb to the multiplex PCR reads, yields one record per CDR3 protein. The repertoire holds some 380,000 distinct CDR3 sequences, with roughly 13% as singletons. The V gene's germline CDR1 is MNHNY and CDR2 SVGAGI (reference sequence). Unmatched junction bases numbered 1, after V lost 2 bases and J lost 2 bases. The CDR3 runs 14 residues. Details on this clonotype: Its antigen is not identified.

Hyperthyroidism, newly diagnosed and lasting under 2 months, affected patients aged 18 to 65. The clonotype comes from a man aged 25 to 45 with Graves' hyperthyroidism that later progressed to Graves' ophthalmopathy. V usage is TRBV6-6 and J usage is TRBJ2-3; 7 bases match TRBD1. The sequencing sample was made of blood. This chain's CDR3 is CASSYGQDTDTQYF. CDR3 bases: TGTGCCAGCAGTTACGGACAGGACACAGATACGCAGTATTTT.